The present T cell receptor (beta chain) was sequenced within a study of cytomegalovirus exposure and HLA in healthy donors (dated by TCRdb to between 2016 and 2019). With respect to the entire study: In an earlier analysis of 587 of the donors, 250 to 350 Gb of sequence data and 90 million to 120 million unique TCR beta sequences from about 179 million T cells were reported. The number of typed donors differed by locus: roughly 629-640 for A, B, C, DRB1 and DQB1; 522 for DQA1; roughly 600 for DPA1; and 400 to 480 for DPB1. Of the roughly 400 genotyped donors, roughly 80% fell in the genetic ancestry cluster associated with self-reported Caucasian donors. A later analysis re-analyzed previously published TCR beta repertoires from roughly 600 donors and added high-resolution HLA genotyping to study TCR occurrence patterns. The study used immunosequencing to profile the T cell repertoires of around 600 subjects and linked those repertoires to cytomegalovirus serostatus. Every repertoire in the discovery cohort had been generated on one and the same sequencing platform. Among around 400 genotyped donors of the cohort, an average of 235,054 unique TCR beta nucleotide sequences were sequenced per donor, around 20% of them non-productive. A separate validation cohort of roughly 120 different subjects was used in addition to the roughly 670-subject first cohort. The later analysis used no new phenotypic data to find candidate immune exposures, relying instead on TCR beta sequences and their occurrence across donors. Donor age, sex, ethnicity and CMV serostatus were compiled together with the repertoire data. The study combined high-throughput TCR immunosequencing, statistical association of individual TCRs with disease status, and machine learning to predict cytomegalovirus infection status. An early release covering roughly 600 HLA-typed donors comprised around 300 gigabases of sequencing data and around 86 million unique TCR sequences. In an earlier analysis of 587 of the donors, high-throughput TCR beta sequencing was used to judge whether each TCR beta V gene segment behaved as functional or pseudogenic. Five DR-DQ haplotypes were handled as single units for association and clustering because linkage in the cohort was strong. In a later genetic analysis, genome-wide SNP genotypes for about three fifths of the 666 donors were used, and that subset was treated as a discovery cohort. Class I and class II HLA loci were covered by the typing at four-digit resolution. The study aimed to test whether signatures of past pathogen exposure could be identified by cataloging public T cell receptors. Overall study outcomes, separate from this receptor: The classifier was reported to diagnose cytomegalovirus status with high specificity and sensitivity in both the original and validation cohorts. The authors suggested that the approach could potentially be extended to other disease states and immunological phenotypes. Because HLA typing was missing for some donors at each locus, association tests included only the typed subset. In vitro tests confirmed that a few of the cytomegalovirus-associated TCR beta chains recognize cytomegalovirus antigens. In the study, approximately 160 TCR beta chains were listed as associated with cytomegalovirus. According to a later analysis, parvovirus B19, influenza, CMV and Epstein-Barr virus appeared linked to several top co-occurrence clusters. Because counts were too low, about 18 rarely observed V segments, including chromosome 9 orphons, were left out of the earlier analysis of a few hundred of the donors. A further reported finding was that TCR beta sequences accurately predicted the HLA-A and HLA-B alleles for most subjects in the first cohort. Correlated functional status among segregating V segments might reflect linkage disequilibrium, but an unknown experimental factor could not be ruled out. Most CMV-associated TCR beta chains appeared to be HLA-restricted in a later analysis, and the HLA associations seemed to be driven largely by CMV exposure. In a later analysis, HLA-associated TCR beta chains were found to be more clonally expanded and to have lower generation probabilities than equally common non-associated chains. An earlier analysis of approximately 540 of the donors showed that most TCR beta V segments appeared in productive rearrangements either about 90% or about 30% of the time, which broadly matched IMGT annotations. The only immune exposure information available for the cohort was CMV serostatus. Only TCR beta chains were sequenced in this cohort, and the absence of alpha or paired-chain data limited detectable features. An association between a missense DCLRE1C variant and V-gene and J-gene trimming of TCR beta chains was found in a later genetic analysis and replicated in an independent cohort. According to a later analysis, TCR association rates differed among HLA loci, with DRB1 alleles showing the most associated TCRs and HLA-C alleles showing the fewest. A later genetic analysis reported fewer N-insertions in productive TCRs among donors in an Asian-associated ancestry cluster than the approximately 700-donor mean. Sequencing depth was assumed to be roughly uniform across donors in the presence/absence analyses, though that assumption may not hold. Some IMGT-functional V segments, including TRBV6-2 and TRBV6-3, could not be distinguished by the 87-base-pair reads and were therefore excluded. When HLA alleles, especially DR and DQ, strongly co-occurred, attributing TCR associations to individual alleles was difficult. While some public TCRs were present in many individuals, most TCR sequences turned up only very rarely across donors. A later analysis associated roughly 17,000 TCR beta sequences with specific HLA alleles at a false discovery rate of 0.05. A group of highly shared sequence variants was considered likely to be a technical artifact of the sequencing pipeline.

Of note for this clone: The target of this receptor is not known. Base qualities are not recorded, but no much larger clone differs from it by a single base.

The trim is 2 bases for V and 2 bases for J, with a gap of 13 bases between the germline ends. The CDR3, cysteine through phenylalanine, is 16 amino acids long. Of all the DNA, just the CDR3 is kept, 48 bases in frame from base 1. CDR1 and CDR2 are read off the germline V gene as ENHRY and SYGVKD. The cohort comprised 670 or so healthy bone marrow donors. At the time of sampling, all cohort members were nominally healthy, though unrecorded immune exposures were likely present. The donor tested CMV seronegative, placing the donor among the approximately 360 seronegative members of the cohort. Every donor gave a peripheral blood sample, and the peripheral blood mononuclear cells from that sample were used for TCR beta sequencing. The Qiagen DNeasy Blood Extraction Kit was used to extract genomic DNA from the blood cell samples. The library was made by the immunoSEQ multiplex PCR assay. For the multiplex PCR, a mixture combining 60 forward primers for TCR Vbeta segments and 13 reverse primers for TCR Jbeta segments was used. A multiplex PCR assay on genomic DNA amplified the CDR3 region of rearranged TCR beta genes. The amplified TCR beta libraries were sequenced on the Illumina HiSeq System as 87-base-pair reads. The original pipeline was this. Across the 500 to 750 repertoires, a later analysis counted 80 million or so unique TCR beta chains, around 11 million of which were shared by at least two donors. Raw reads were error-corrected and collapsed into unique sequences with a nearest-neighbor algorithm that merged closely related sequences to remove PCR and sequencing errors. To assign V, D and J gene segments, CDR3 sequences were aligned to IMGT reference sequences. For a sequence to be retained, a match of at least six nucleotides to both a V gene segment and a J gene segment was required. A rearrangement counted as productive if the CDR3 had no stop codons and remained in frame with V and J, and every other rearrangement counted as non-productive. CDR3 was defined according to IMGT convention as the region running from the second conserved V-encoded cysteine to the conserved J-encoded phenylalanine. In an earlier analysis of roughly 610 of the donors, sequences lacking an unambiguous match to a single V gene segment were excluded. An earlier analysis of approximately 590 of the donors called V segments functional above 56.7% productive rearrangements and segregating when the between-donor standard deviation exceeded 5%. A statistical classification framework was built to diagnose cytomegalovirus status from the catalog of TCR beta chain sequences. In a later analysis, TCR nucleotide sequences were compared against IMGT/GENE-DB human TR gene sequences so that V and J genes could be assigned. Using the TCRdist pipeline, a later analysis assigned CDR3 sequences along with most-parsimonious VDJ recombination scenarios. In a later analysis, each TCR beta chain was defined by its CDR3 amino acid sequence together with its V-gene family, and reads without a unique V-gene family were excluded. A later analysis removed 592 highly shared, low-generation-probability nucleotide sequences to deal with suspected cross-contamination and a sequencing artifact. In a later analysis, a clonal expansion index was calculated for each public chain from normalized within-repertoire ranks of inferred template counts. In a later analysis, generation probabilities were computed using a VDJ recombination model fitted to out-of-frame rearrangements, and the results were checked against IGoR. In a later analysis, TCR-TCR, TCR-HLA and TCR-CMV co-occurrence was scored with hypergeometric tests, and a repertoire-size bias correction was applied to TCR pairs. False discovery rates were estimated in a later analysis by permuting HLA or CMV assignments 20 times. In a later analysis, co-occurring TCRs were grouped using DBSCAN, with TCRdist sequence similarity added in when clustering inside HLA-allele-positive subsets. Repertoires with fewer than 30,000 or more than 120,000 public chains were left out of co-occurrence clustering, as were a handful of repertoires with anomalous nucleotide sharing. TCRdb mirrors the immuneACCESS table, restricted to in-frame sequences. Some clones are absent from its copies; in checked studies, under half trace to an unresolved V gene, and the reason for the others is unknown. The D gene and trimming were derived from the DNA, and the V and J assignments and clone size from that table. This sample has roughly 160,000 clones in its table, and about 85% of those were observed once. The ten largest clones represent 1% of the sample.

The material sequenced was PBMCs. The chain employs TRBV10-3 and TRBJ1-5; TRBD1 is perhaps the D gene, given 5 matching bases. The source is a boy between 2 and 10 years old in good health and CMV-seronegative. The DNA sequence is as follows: TGTGCCATCAGTGAGATTCACAGGCAGGGCAATCAGCCCCAGCATTTT. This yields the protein CAISEIHRQGNQPQHF.